This passage covers 15 T cell receptor beta chains from one sample sequenced in a study of cytotoxic CD8 clonotypes in ibrutinib-treated CLL. TCRdb's table, derived via immunoSEQ multiplex PCR, lists solely in-frame clones and lacks some. The sample contains more than 110,000 clones, 80% of which appear only once. The sample was PBMCs, taken after 36 months of ibrutinib treatment. These receptor sequences come from a human donor with chronic lymphocytic leukemia.

This clone was seen only a few times. This chain links TRBV27 with TRBJ1-5, with a tentative D call TRBD1 (6 bases). Trimming took 5 bases from V and 6 from J, leaving 17 bases between them. This CDR3 is 15 amino acids long. Germline V gene lookup returns CDR1 MNHEY and CDR2 SMNVEV (reference sequence). The CDR3 is CASSPQTGRGQPQHF. CDR3 coding DNA: TGTGCCAGCAGTCCCCAGACAGGACGGGGTCAGCCCCAGCATTTT.

This clone was counted only a few times. The chain carries TRBV19 and TRBJ2-1, with D unresolved. There are 13 residues in the CDR3. Germline V CDR1 and CDR2: LNHDA, SQIVND (reference sequence). V was clipped by 9 bases and J by 5 bases, with 14 bases between them. The CDR3 DNA reads as TGTGCCAGCTTCGGTCCCATTAACAATGAGCAGTTCTTC. Translated, it gives CASFGPINNEQFF.

This chain links TRBV18 with TRBJ1-3; TRBD1 matches at 7 bases. CDR1 and CDR2 from the germline V gene are KGHSH and LQKENI. V trimming: 8 bases; J trimming: 4 bases; junction bases outside the gene matches: 5. The CDR3 contains 13 residues. The CDR3 reads CASRDRVGNTIYF. CDR3 coding DNA: TGTGCCAGCCGAGACAGGGTCGGAAACACCATATATTTT.

The chain is built from TRBV30 and TRBJ1-3; D unresolved. Germline CDR1 is GTSNPN and CDR2 is SVGIG (reference sequence). V lost 1 base to trimming and J lost 1 base, with 8 bases between them. There are 14 residues in the CDR3. CDR3 sequence reads: CAWSEVGSGNTIYF. Here the CDR3 DNA reads TGTGCCTGGAGTGAGGTGGGATCTGGAAACACCATATATTTT.

Remarks on this clone: Other nucleotide sequences in the sample specify the same CDR3. The chain is built from TRBV18 and TRBJ2-7; TRBD2 matches 9 bases. CDR1 KGHSH and CDR2 LQKENI come from the germline V gene. Trimming cost V 0 bases and J 4 bases; bases outside gene matches: 4. The CDR3 length is 15 residues. In nucleotides, the CDR3 is TGTGCCAGCTCACCACCCAGCGGGAGGTTTTACGAGCAGTACTTC. Residues: CASSPPSGRFYEQYF.

This clone appeared once. This chain joins TRBV9 and TRBJ2-7, with a possible D match to TRBD1 (5 bases). The V and J ends lost 0 bases and 0 bases respectively, with 10 bases between them. This CDR3 contains 15 residues. CDR1 SGDLS and CDR2 YYNGEE come from the germline V gene. The CDR3 spells CASSVGQMSSYEQYF. The CDR3 nucleotides are TGTGCCAGCAGCGTAGGACAGATGAGCTCCTACGAGCAGTACTTC.

This clone was seen more than once but under ten times. The chain carries TRBV6-5 and TRBJ2-2, with 7 bases lining up with TRBD1. V shed 5 bases, J shed 7 bases, and the junction held 4 bases outside the gene matches. The CDR3 runs to 13 residues. The V gene's germline CDR1 is MNHEY and CDR2 SVGAGI. For the CDR3, the DNA is TGTGCCAGCAGTCTACAGGGGTTCGGGGAGCTGTTTTTT. It yields the protein CASSLQGFGELFF.

The J gene is TRBJ1-2, the V gene TRBV7-9, with unresolved D. The length of the CDR3 is 15 residues. Germline lookup yields CDR1 SEHNR and CDR2 FQNEAQ (reference sequence). Trimming removed 3 bases from V and 6 bases from J, with 17 bases in between. CDR3 loop: CASSLSIGPWHGYTF. The CDR3 DNA reads TGTGCCAGCAGCTTGAGCATAGGGCCCTGGCATGGCTACACCTTC.

A word on this clone: Relative to the germline gene, one junction end is altered; a read error may explain this. V gene TRBV6-1 combines with J gene TRBJ1-2, with D unresolved. This CDR3 is built from 14 residues. Germline V CDR1 and CDR2: MNHNS, SASEGT. The CDR3 region has the DNA TGTGCCAGCAGTGATGGGATCCCCATCTATGTCTACACCTTC. Protein product: CASSDGIPIYVYTF.

The V and J genes are TRBV7-9 and TRBJ2-7; 8 positions match TRBD1. Germline-derived CDR1 and CDR2 are SEHNR and FQNEAQ (reference sequence). The trim removed 5 bases at V and 4 bases at J, leaving 10 bases unmatched. The CDR3 consists of 15 residues. CDR3 region: CASSQTWQGAYEQYF. CDR3 nucleotides: TGTGCCAGCAGCCAAACCTGGCAGGGGGCTTACGAGCAGTACTTC. The variable domain in full, with the rest retrieved from reference TRBV7-9 and TRBJ2-7, is DTGVSQNPRHKITKRGQNVTFRCDPISEHNRLYWYRQTLGQGPEFLTYFQNEAQLEKSRLLSDRFSAERPKGSFSTLEIQRTEQGDSAMYLCASSQTWQGAYEQYFGPGTRLTVT.

The genes are TRBV6-6 and TRBJ1-2; possibly TRBD1 for D (6 bases). Trimming stripped 1 base from V and 2 bases from J, with 11 bases between. The V gene's germline CDR1 is MNHNY and CDR2 SVGAGI (reference sequence). The CDR3 contains 15 residues. Here the CDR3 reads CASSYYRAQNYGYTF. The CDR3 coding sequence is TGTGCCAGCAGTTACTACAGGGCTCAAAACTATGGCTACACCTTC.

The V and J genes are TRBV18 and TRBJ2-7; no firm D call. The CDR3 consists of 13 residues. The V gene lost 4 bases and the J gene lost 0 bases, with 7 bases spanning the gap. The germline CDR1 and CDR2 sequences are KGHSH and LQKENI. CDR3 bases: TGTGCCAGCTCACTGGGTGGCTCCTACGAGCAGTACTTC. This translates into CASSLGGSYEQYF. The full variable domain, in which reference TRBV18 and TRBJ2-7 provide the parts outside the CDR3, is NAGVMQNPRHLVRRRGQEARLRCSPMKGHSHVYWYRQLPEEGLKFMVYLQKENIIDESGMPKERFSAEFPKEGPSILRIQQVVRGDSAAYFCASSLGGSYEQYFGPGTRLTVT.

The chain uses TRBV6-6 and TRBJ1-1; 8 nucleotides line up with TRBD1. V was clipped by 5 bases and J by 10 bases; unmatched bases: 12. The V gene's germline CDR1 is MNHNY and CDR2 SVGAGI (reference sequence). The CDR3 is 14 amino acids. CDR3 sequence (DNA): TGTGCCAGCAGTGCACCAGGACAGGGATTGGGAGCTTTCTTT. Its translation: CASSAPGQGLGAFF.

The J gene is TRBJ2-4, the V gene TRBV21-1; TRBD1 is the table's D call and was not checked against the DNA. TRBV21-1 is flagged as a pseudogene. The CDR3 has 13 amino acids. CDR3 nucleotides: TGTGCCAGCAGGAACAGGGCCAAAAACATTCAGTACTTC. Translation: CASRNRAKNIQYF.

This clone was picked up a small number of times. This chain links TRBV5-1 with TRBJ1-1; D is unclear. V shed 3 bases and J shed 1 base, with 4 bases lying between them. Germline CDR1 SGHRS, CDR2 YFSETQ. CDR3 length: 12 amino acids. The CDR3 loop is CASSSKNTEAFF. Here the CDR3 DNA reads TGCGCCAGCAGCTCGAAGAACACTGAAGCTTTCTTT.